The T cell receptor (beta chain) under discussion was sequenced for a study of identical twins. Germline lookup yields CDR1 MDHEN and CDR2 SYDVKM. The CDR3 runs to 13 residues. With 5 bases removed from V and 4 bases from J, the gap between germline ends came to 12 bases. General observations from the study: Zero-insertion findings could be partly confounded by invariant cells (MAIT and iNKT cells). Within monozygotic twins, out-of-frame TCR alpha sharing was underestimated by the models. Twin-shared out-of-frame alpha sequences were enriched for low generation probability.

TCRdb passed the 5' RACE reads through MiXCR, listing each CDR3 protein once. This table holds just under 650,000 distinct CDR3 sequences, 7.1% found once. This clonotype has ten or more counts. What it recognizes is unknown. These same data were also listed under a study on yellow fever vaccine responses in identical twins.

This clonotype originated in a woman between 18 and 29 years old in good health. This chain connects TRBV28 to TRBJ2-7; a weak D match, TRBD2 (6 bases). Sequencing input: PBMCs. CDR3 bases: TGTGCCAGCAGTCCGGGAGAGAAGTACGAGCAGTACTTC. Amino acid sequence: CASSPGEKYEQYF.